These T cell receptor beta chains were read from a single sample in a study of cytomegalovirus exposure and HLA in healthy donors. Here immunoSEQ multiplex PCR was the method, and the copy in TCRdb shows in-frame clones only, minus some. The sample gives about 180,000 clones, about four fifths of which show up once; about 1.5% is in the top ten. The source material was PBMCs. These receptors came from a man in his forties in good health and CMV-seronegative. CDR3s include the opening cysteine and the closing phenylalanine or tryptophan. D genes are given only for firm matches. Clone size is given for some rows only: seen once, a few or many times, or a class if the clone is expanded.

abundance: -
j_gene: TRBJ1-1
v_gene: TRBV29-1
d_gene: -
CDR3nt: TGCAGCGTTGCAGGGGCGAACCGTGAAGCTTTCTTT
CDR3aa: CSVAGANREAFF

abundance: -
j_gene: TRBJ2-2
v_gene: TRBV5-1
d_gene: TRBD1
CDR3nt: TGCGCCAGCAGCTTGACGACAGGGGCCGGGGAGCTGTTTTTT
CDR3aa: CASSLTTGAGELFF

abundance: -
j_gene: TRBJ1-4
v_gene: TRBV7-8
d_gene: -
CDR3nt: TGTGCCAGCAGCTCAATATCCACCAGGGGTGCAACTAATGAAAAACTGTTTTTT
CDR3aa: CASSSISTRGATNEKLFF

abundance: -
j_gene: TRBJ1-1
v_gene: TRBV7-9
d_gene: TRBD1
CDR3nt: TGTGCCAGCAGCTTAGCGACAGGGCCGAACACTGAAGCTTTCTTT
CDR3aa: CASSLATGPNTEAFF

abundance: few
j_gene: TRBJ1-4
v_gene: TRBV5-1
d_gene: -
CDR3nt: TGCGCCAGCAGCGAAACGATCGACGGGGAAAAACTGTTTTTT
CDR3aa: CASSETIDGEKLFF

abundance: once
j_gene: TRBJ1-2
v_gene: TRBV28
d_gene: -
CDR3nt: TGTGCCAGCACTCCCGCCGGGACTCAGCGTGGCTACACCTTC
CDR3aa: CASTPAGTQRGYTF

abundance: -
j_gene: TRBJ2-2
v_gene: TRBV7-8
d_gene: -
CDR3nt: TGTGCCAGCAGCATAAGCGGGAACACCGGGGAGCTGTTTTTT
CDR3aa: CASSISGNTGELFF

abundance: -
j_gene: TRBJ1-5
v_gene: TRBV18
d_gene: TRBD1
CDR3nt: TGTGCCAGCTCTCCACAGGGGGCTGGGCAACCCCAGCATTTT
CDR3aa: CASSPQGAGQPQHF

abundance: -
j_gene: TRBJ1-1
v_gene: TRBV7-3
d_gene: -
CDR3nt: TGTGCCAGCAGCCGGCCCGGGGGCACTGAAGCTTTCTTT
CDR3aa: CASSRPGGTEAFF

abundance: few
j_gene: TRBJ2-2
v_gene: TRBV28
d_gene: TRBD2
CDR3nt: TGTGCCAGCAGACGGACTAGTACCTCGAACACCGGGGAGCTGTTTTTT
CDR3aa: CASRRTSTSNTGELFF

abundance: -
j_gene: TRBJ1-2
v_gene: TRBV25-1
d_gene: -
CDR3nt: TGTGCCAGCAGTGGGCGTTTAGCAGGGAACTATGGCTACACCTTC
CDR3aa: CASSGRLAGNYGYTF

abundance: -
j_gene: TRBJ1-5
v_gene: TRBV5-6
d_gene: -
CDR3nt: TGTGCCAGCAAGAAGAGGGCAGCCAATACTAATAGCAATCAGCCCCAGCATTTT
CDR3aa: CASKKRAANTNSNQPQHF

abundance: -
j_gene: TRBJ2-2
v_gene: TRBV7-3
d_gene: TRBD2
CDR3nt: TGTGCCAGCAGCTTGGGGGGGACTACCCGCACCCGGGAGCTGTTTTTT
CDR3aa: CASSLGGTTRTRELFF

abundance: -
j_gene: TRBJ1-5
v_gene: TRBV29-1
d_gene: -
CDR3nt: TGCAGCGTTGATCATGGGGGTGAGGGCAGGGAGGTCAATCAGCCCCAGCATTTT
CDR3aa: CSVDHGGEGREVNQPQHF

abundance: -
j_gene: TRBJ1-6
v_gene: TRBV4-3
d_gene: -
CDR3nt: TGCGCCAGCAGCCAAGATCCGCTTAGACCCCTCCACTTT
CDR3aa: CASSQDPLRPLHF

abundance: -
j_gene: TRBJ2-7
v_gene: TRBV7-9
d_gene: TRBD2
CDR3nt: TGTGCCAGCAGCTTAGCCAGCGGGGGCTACGAGCAGTACTTC
CDR3aa: CASSLASGGYEQYF

abundance: -
j_gene: TRBJ1-5
v_gene: TRBV6-5
d_gene: -
CDR3nt: TGTGCCAGCAGTTCTAGGTCCGCCGGCAATCAGCCCCAGCATTTT
CDR3aa: CASSSRSAGNQPQHF

abundance: few
j_gene: TRBJ2-1
v_gene: TRBV6-5
d_gene: TRBD2
CDR3nt: TGTGCCAGCACCCGACCGGGACTAGCGGACAATGAGCAGTTCTTC
CDR3aa: CASTRPGLADNEQFF

abundance: -
j_gene: TRBJ1-2
v_gene: TRBV18
d_gene: -
CDR3nt: TGTGCCAGCTCAAGGTACGGGGGTCCCGGATATGGCTACACCTTC
CDR3aa: CASSRYGGPGYGYTF

abundance: -
j_gene: TRBJ2-1
v_gene: TRBV4-3
d_gene: -
CDR3nt: TGCGCCAGCAGCCAAGAAACTAGGAGCAACAATGAGCAGTTCTTC
CDR3aa: CASSQETRSNNEQFF

abundance: -
j_gene: TRBJ2-2
v_gene: TRBV7-8
d_gene: TRBD2
CDR3nt: TGTGCCAGCAGCTTAGTCCGGGGACTAGCCGGGGAGCTGTTTTTT
CDR3aa: CASSLVRGLAGELFF

abundance: -
j_gene: TRBJ2-2
v_gene: TRBV7-2
d_gene: -
CDR3nt: TGTGCCAGCAGCTTAGGATGGGGGGGCGCGACCGGGGAGCTGTTTTTT
CDR3aa: CASSLGWGGATGELFF

abundance: -
j_gene: TRBJ2-2
v_gene: TRBV7-3
d_gene: TRBD1
CDR3nt: TGTGCCAGCAGCTTATTCGACAGGGTGGGCGGGGAGCTGTTTTTT
CDR3aa: CASSLFDRVGGELFF

abundance: -
j_gene: TRBJ2-7
v_gene: TRBV4-2
d_gene: TRBD1
CDR3nt: TGTGCCAGCAGCCAAGAAGGGACAGGGGGCTACGAGCAGTACTTC
CDR3aa: CASSQEGTGGYEQYF

abundance: -
j_gene: TRBJ2-5
v_gene: TRBV27
d_gene: TRBD1
CDR3nt: TGTGCCAGCAGTTTACTCCGGGACAGGGAAGAGACCCAGTACTTC
CDR3aa: CASSLLRDREETQYF

abundance: -
j_gene: TRBJ1-5
v_gene: TRBV9
d_gene: TRBD1
CDR3nt: TGTGCCAGCAGCGTAGAGCTGGGACAGCCCCTCGTCGGGGAGCGGAGGCCCCAGCATTTT
CDR3aa: CASSVELGQPLVGERRPQHF

abundance: -
j_gene: TRBJ2-3
v_gene: TRBV4-3
d_gene: TRBD2
CDR3nt: TGCGCCAGCGGGCGGGAGTATCCAGATACGCAGTATTTT
CDR3aa: CASGREYPDTQYF

abundance: -
j_gene: TRBJ2-3
v_gene: TRBV9
d_gene: -
CDR3nt: TGTGCCAGCAGCGTATCCCCGGGAAGACTAGATACGCAGTATTTT
CDR3aa: CASSVSPGRLDTQYF

abundance: -
j_gene: TRBJ2-1
v_gene: TRBV7-2
d_gene: TRBD2
CDR3nt: TGTGCCAGCAGCTCGGGACTAGGGAATCGTGAGCAGTTCTTC
CDR3aa: CASSSGLGNREQFF

abundance: -
j_gene: TRBJ1-3
v_gene: TRBV28
d_gene: -
CDR3nt: TGTGCCAGCGGTCTCCGACCCGACTCCTCTGGAAACACCATATATTTT
CDR3aa: CASGLRPDSSGNTIYF

abundance: -
j_gene: TRBJ2-5
v_gene: TRBV9
d_gene: -
CDR3nt: TGTGCCAGCAGCTTAGGGGTCCGCAGGGCGCCGTGGGAGACCCAGTACTTC
CDR3aa: CASSLGVRRAPWETQYF

abundance: few
j_gene: TRBJ1-5
v_gene: TRBV6-6
d_gene: -
CDR3nt: TGTGCCAGCAGCTGGGGCAACAATCAGCCCCAGCATTTT
CDR3aa: CASSWGNNQPQHF

abundance: -
j_gene: TRBJ2-1
v_gene: TRBV11-2
d_gene: TRBD2
CDR3nt: TGTGCCAGCAGCTTAGTAGCGGGGGGCTACAATGAGCAGTTCTTC
CDR3aa: CASSLVAGGYNEQFF

abundance: -
j_gene: TRBJ1-3
v_gene: TRBV4-1
d_gene: -
CDR3nt: TGCGCCGCTAGCGACTCTGTCTCTGGAAACACCATATATTTT
CDR3aa: CAASDSVSGNTIYF

abundance: -
j_gene: TRBJ2-3
v_gene: TRBV5-4
d_gene: -
CDR3nt: TGTGCCAGCAGCCCGGACGCCGGGGGGCGCACAGATACGCAGTATTTT
CDR3aa: CASSPDAGGRTDTQYF

abundance: once
j_gene: TRBJ1-5
v_gene: TRBV28
d_gene: TRBD1
CDR3nt: TGTGCCAGCAGGAGACAGGGGAATCAGCCCCAGCATTTT
CDR3aa: CASRRQGNQPQHF

abundance: -
j_gene: TRBJ2-3
v_gene: TRBV4-3
d_gene: TRBD1
CDR3nt: TGCGCCAGCAGCCAAAGTGTAGACAGGGGCGCTTCTTTCACAGATACGCAGTATTTT
CDR3aa: CASSQSVDRGASFTDTQYF

abundance: few
j_gene: TRBJ2-7
v_gene: TRBV9
d_gene: -
CDR3nt: TGTGCCAGCAGCGTTGGCAGGGACTACGAGCAGTACTTC
CDR3aa: CASSVGRDYEQYF

abundance: -
j_gene: TRBJ2-1
v_gene: TRBV7-3
d_gene: TRBD2
CDR3nt: TGTGCCAGCAGCTTAAAAAAATTTTCTAGCGGGGCTTTGGGCGATGAGCAGTTCTTC
CDR3aa: CASSLKKFSSGALGDEQFF

abundance: -
j_gene: TRBJ2-7
v_gene: TRBV2
d_gene: TRBD1
CDR3nt: TGTGCCAGCAGTGATGTTTGGCAGGGGGCAAACGAGCAGTACTTC
CDR3aa: CASSDVWQGANEQYF

abundance: -
j_gene: TRBJ2-3
v_gene: TRBV28
d_gene: TRBD2
CDR3nt: TGTGCCAGCAGTTTGGGCGGCGGGGGGGGCGATACGCAGTATTTT
CDR3aa: CASSLGGGGGDTQYF

abundance: -
j_gene: TRBJ1-2
v_gene: TRBV28
d_gene: -
CDR3nt: TGTGCCAGCAGTTTAAATGGGGAGAACTATGGCTACACCTTC
CDR3aa: CASSLNGENYGYTF

abundance: few
j_gene: TRBJ2-1
v_gene: TRBV5-8
d_gene: -
CDR3nt: TGTGCCAGCGCGCGGGCAAACTCCTACAATGAGCAGTTCTTC
CDR3aa: CASARANSYNEQFF

abundance: -
j_gene: TRBJ2-7
v_gene: TRBV4-1
d_gene: -
CDR3nt: TGCGCCAGCAGCCAAGGGGACATTGACTCCTACGAGCAGTACTTC
CDR3aa: CASSQGDIDSYEQYF

abundance: few
j_gene: TRBJ2-1
v_gene: TRBV18
d_gene: -
CDR3nt: TGTGCCAGCTCATTAGGGGCGGGGTACTACAATGAGCAGTTCTTC
CDR3aa: CASSLGAGYYNEQFF

abundance: -
j_gene: TRBJ2-5
v_gene: TRBV6-1
d_gene: -
CDR3nt: TGTGCCAGCAGTGAAAGACAGATTAATTACCAAGAGACCCAGTACTTC
CDR3aa: CASSERQINYQETQYF

abundance: -
j_gene: TRBJ2-2
v_gene: TRBV5-1
d_gene: TRBD2
CDR3nt: TGCGCCAGCAGCCGGAGGTTACCGGGGGGTAAACTAAACACCGGGGAGCTGTTTTTT
CDR3aa: CASSRRLPGGKLNTGELFF

abundance: -
j_gene: TRBJ2-3
v_gene: TRBV5-1
d_gene: TRBD2
CDR3nt: TGCGCCAGCTCGCGGGGGGGCACAGATACGCAGTATTTT
CDR3aa: CASSRGGTDTQYF

abundance: -
j_gene: TRBJ2-2
v_gene: TRBV9
d_gene: -
CDR3nt: TGTGCCAGCAGCGTAGACCAGGGGAACACCGGGGAGCTGTTTTTT
CDR3aa: CASSVDQGNTGELFF

abundance: -
j_gene: TRBJ1-2
v_gene: TRBV30
d_gene: -
CDR3nt: TGTGCCTGGAGTGCTACAGGGAACCTGGGTGGCTACACCTTC
CDR3aa: CAWSATGNLGGYTF

abundance: -
j_gene: TRBJ2-7
v_gene: TRBV11-3
d_gene: -
CDR3nt: TGTGCCAGCAGCGTCCAGGCAGACTACGAGCAGTACTTC
CDR3aa: CASSVQADYEQYF

abundance: -
j_gene: TRBJ2-3
v_gene: TRBV7-6
d_gene: -
CDR3nt: TGTGCCAGCAGCTTCGGGTCATCAGATACGCAGTATTTT
CDR3aa: CASSFGSSDTQYF

abundance: -
j_gene: TRBJ2-1
v_gene: TRBV4-1
d_gene: TRBD2
CDR3nt: TGCGCCAGCAGCCAAGGTAGCGGGGACACCTACAATGAGCAGTTCTTC
CDR3aa: CASSQGSGDTYNEQFF